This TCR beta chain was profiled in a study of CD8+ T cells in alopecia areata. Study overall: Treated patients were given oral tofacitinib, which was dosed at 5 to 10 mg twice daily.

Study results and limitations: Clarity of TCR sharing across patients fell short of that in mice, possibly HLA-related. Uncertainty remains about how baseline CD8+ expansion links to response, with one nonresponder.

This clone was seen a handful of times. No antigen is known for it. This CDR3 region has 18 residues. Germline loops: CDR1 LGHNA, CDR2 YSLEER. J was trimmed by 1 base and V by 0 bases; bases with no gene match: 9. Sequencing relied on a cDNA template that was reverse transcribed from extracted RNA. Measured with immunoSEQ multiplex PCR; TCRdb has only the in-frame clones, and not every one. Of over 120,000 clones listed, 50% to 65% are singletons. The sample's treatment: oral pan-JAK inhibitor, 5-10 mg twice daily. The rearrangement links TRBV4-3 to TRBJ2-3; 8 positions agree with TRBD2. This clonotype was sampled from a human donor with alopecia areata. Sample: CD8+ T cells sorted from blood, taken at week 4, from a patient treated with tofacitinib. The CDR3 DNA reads TGCGCCAGCAGCCAAGATTGGGCTCTAGCGGGCGGCACAGATACGCAGTATTTT. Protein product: CASSQDWALAGGTDTQYF.